These T cell receptor beta chains were read from a single sample in a study of cytomegalovirus exposure and HLA in healthy donors. Generated by immunoSEQ multiplex PCR, the TCRdb table keeps only in-frame clones and is missing some. The sample carries more than 150,000 clones, over 75% recorded once. Sequencing was done on a sample of PBMCs. These receptors were taken from a girl less than two years old in good health and CMV-seronegative. CDR3s include the opening cysteine and the closing phenylalanine or tryptophan. A D gene is named only where the DNA matches it firmly. Size values are once, few and many counts, or a class for expanded clones, and some rows have none.

clone_size	v_call	j_call	d_call	cdr3_nt	cdr3_aa
-	TRBV2	TRBJ2-1	TRBD1	TGTGCCAGCAGCGGTACAGGGGGTCCCAGCTCCTACAATGAGCAGTTCTTC	CASSGTGGPSSYNEQFF
-	TRBV9	TRBJ2-5	TRBD2	TGTGCCAGCAGCGTAGAGGTAGCGGGCCAAGAGACCCAGTACTTC	CASSVEVAGQETQYF
-	TRBV5-1	TRBJ1-1	TRBD1	TGCGCCAGCAGCACCGGACAGGCCACTGAAGCTTTCTTT	CASSTGQATEAFF
once	TRBV6-5	TRBJ1-2	TRBD1	TGTGCCAGCAGTTCTATTCCGGGACAGATTAACTATGGCTACACCTTC	CASSSIPGQINYGYTF
-	TRBV30	TRBJ1-1	TRBD1	TGTGCCTGGAGTTCTCCAGGGGGCGCGGACACTGAAGCTTTCTTT	CAWSSPGGADTEAFF
-	TRBV4-2	TRBJ1-2	TRBD1	TGTGCCAGCAGCCAAAGGACAGGGGGCGCCAACTATGGCTACACCTTC	CASSQRTGGANYGYTF
few	TRBV5-1	TRBJ1-1	-	TGCGCCAGCAGCCGAGTTTTTCAGGGGTTTTATAGCACTGAAGCTTTCTTT	CASSRVFQGFYSTEAFF
-	TRBV30	TRBJ2-3	-	TGTGCCTGGAGTAGAAGTTCGGGCACAGATACGCAGTATTTT	CAWSRSSGTDTQYF
-	TRBV7-2	TRBJ2-2	TRBD2	TGTGCCAGCAGCTTAAGACTAGCGGGAATTAACACCGGGGAGCTGTTTTTT	CASSLRLAGINTGELFF
-	TRBV7-9	TRBJ1-1	-	TGTGCCAGCAGCTTCGTTTCGAACACTGAAGCTTTCTTT	CASSFVSNTEAFF
-	TRBV6-5	TRBJ1-4	-	TGTGCCAGCAGTTCCACGGGTGAAAAACTGTTTTTT	CASSSTGEKLFF
-	TRBV5-1	TRBJ2-1	TRBD1	TGCGCCAGCAGCCCGTTACAGGGGGCAAACTACAATGAGCAGTTCTTC	CASSPLQGANYNEQFF
-	TRBV4-1	TRBJ2-5	-	TGCGCCAGCAGCCCCAGGGGGGACGAGACCCAGTACTTC	CASSPRGDETQYF
-	TRBV7-9	TRBJ1-2	TRBD1	TGTGCCAGCAGCCTGGCGACAGGGCTGGAGGATGGCTACACCTTC	CASSLATGLEDGYTF
-	TRBV30	TRBJ2-4	-	TGTGCCTGGAGTGTGTTGAGGAACGGAGTAGCCAAAAACATTCAGTACTTC	CAWSVLRNGVAKNIQYF
-	TRBV30	TRBJ1-3	-	TGTGCCTGGAGTGCCATTGGAAACACCATATATTTT	CAWSAIGNTIYF
-	TRBV7-9	TRBJ1-4	-	TGTGCCAGCAGCCCCCCTTACAGGGATGTTGATGAAAAACTGTTTTTT	CASSPPYRDVDEKLFF
-	TRBV7-2	TRBJ2-1	TRBD2	TGTGCAGGGACGAAAGCGGGAGCTCGTGAGCAGTTCTTC	CAGTKAGAREQFF